This T cell receptor beta chain was documented in a study of T cell responses to AZD1222 COVID-19 vaccine. Study-level points and caveats: The donor cohort was predominantly white British with a female majority, and clonal diversity may have been underestimated.

On this clone: What it binds is unknown.

Germline V gene data show CDR1 as LNHDA and CDR2 as SQIVND (reference sequence). The CDR3 consists of 16 residues. The V and J ends lost 9 bases and 2 bases respectively, with 21 bases between them. Method: immunoSEQ multiplex PCR; TCRdb's copy keeps in-frame clones and lacks some. The sample contains approximately 150,000 clones, approximately 94% of which appear only once. The sequencing here drew on peripheral blood, taken on day 0 of AZD1222 vaccination. The genes are TRBV19 and TRBJ2-3, with D perhaps matching TRBD2 (6 bases). The clonotype was recovered from an adult in good health. The CDR3 protein is CASSRGLGGPTDTQYF. CDR3 nucleotide sequence: TGTGCCAGCTCTCGTGGGTTGGGGGGACCCACAGATACGCAGTATTTT.